This T cell receptor beta chain was sequenced during a study of blood T cell repertoires in COVID-19. Study-level information: The samples span acute and convalescent COVID-19 from the United States, Italy and Spain. The cDNA or gDNA used as material had been derived from T cells, B-cell-depleted T cells, or PBMCs.

Assay used: immunoSEQ multiplex PCR; TCRdb lists only in-frame clones, some missing. This sample has some 30,000 clones, with around nine tenths found just once. Deletions cut 6 bases from V and 6 bases from J, with 12 bases between. The CDR3 covers 12 residues. Germline CDR1 MDHEN, CDR2 SYDVKM. The material sequenced was peripheral blood. This rearrangement joins TRBV28 to TRBJ2-7; the D gene is possibly TRBD1 (6 bases). The sequence was obtained from a woman between 65 and 79 years old with active COVID-19. In DNA, the CDR3 is TGTGCCAGCAGCAGTCAGGGGCGCGAGCAGTACTTC. Its protein is CASSSQGREQYF.